The present entry profiles one T cell receptor (beta chain) with its context. The V and J ends lost 4 bases and 5 bases respectively, with 11 bases between them. The length of the CDR3 is 13 residues. CDR1 and CDR2 (germline): LNHDA, SQIVND (reference sequence). This entry is derived from a study of blood T cell repertoires in COVID-19. Study-wide background: Samples came from the United States, Italy and Spain, spanning acute and convalescent COVID-19. PBMCs, B-cell-depleted T cells, or T cells were the source of the cDNA or gDNA that made up the material.

In the original workflow: Estimates of nucleated cell counts were drawn from the amplification of reference gene primers. Produced via immunoSEQ multiplex PCR; TCRdb's table is partial and in-frame only. For V, J and clone size, that table is used; D and trimming come from the DNA. Here the sample spans under 250,000 clones, around nine tenths being singletons. This sequence originates from a woman in her 70s with active or convalescent COVID-19. Sequenced: peripheral blood. The chain is built from TRBV19 and TRBJ1-1, with TRBD1 as a possible D gene (5 bases). The CDR3 DNA reads TGTGCCAGTAGTACAGACAGAGGGACTGAAGCTTTCTTT. This translates into CASSTDRGTEAFF.